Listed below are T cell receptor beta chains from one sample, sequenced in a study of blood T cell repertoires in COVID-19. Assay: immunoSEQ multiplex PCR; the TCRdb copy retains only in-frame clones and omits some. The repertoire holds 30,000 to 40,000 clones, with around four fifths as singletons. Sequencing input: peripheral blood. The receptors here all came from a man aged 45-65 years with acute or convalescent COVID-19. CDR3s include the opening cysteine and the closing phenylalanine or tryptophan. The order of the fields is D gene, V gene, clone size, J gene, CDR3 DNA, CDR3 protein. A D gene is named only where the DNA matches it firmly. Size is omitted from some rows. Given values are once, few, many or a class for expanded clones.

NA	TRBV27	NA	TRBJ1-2	TGTGCCAGCAGATACCGTAGGGGGGGCTATGGCTACACCTTC	CASRYRRGGYGYTF
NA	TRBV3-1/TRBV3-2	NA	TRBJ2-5	TGTGCCAGCAGCCTACAGGGGACCCAGTACTTC	CASSLQGTQYF
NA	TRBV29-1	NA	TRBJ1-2	TGCAGCGTTGAAAAGGGGCCCAACTATGGCTACACCTTC	CSVEKGPNYGYTF
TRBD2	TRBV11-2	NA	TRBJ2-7	TGTGCCAGCAGCAGCGGGACTAGCGTCTCCGAGCAGTACTTC	CASSSGTSVSEQYF
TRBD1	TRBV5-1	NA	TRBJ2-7	TGCGCCAGCAGCCCACAGGGGAACGAGCAGTACTTC	CASSPQGNEQYF
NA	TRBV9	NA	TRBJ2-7	TGTGCCAGCAGCGTAGTCGTCGGGTACCCTCTCTCCTACGAGCAGTACTTC	CASSVVVGYPLSYEQYF
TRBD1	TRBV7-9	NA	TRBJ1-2	TGTGCCAGCAGCCTACTCGGACAGGGCGGCTACACCTTC	CASSLLGQGGYTF
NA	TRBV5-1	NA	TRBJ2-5	TGCGCCAGCAGCTTGGGCGGGGTGCAAGAGACCCAGTACTTC	CASSLGGVQETQYF
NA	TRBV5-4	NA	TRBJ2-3	TGTGCCAGCAGCTTGTTTTTTAGCGATACGCAGTATTTT	CASSLFFSDTQYF
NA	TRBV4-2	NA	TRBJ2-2	TGTGCCAGCAGCCAGTCCCCTAGCTGGGGGGAGCTGTTTTTT	CASSQSPSWGELFF
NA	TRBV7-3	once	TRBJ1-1	TGTGCCAGCAGCTTAACAAGTCGGAGTTCTGAAGCTTTCTTT	CASSLTSRSSEAFF
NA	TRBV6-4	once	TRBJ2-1	TGTGCCAGCAGTGACTCGTGGCAGGGGAATGAGCAGTTCTTC	CASSDSWQGNEQFF
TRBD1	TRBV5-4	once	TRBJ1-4	TGTGCCAGCAGCTTGGACAGGGGAGCTGAAAAACTGTTTTTT	CASSLDRGAEKLFF
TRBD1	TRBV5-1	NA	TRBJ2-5	TGCGCCCGCCGGGACAGGGGGATGGTACAAGAGACCCAGTACTTC	CARRDRGMVQETQYF
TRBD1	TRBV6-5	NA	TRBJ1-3	TGTGCCAGCAGTTACGACAGGGACTCTGGAAACACCATATATTTT	CASSYDRDSGNTIYF
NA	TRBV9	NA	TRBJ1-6	TGTGCCAGCAGCGTAGACAGCCGCAGTTTTGGGTCACCCCTCCACTTT	CASSVDSRSFGSPLHF
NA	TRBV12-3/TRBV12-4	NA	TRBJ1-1	TGTGCCAGCAGTTTACAGGTGAACACTGAAGCTTTCTTT	CASSLQVNTEAFF
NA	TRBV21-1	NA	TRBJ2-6	TGTGCCAGCAGCAAAAAAGGCGCGTGGAGGGGCCGGCACTCTGGGGCCAACGTCCTGACTTTC	CASSKKGAWRGRHSGANVLTF
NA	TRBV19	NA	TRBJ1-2	TGTGCCAGTAGTTTAGACGGAGGCTATGGCTACACCTTC	CASSLDGGYGYTF
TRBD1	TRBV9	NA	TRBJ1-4	TGTGCCAGCAGCATCGGACAGGGCTGGGGGGAATATGAAAAACTGTTTTTT	CASSIGQGWGEYEKLFF
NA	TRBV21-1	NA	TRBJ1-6	TGTGCCAGCAGCAAAGTTGGAGGGTCTAGTAATTCACCCCTCCACTTT	CASSKVGGSSNSPLHF
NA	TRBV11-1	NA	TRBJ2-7	TGTGCCAGCAGCCCGTACAGGGTTTCAGGCGAGCAGTACTTC	CASSPYRVSGEQYF
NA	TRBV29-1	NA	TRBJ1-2	TGCAGCGTTGAAAGCCTCCCCTACGGAGATCTCTTTAACTATGGCTACACCTTC	CSVESLPYGDLFNYGYTF
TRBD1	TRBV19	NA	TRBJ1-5	TGTGCCACTACCCCGGACAGGGGTAGCCAGCCCCAGCATTTT	CATTPDRGSQPQHF
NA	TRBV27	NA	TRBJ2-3	TGTGCCAGCGGCTTTTTAGATACGCAGTATTTT	CASGFLDTQYF
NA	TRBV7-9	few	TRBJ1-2	TGTGCCAGCAGCTTAGGCGGAGACGGAGGGAGATATGGCTACACCTTC	CASSLGGDGGRYGYTF
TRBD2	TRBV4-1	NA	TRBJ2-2	TGCGCCAGCAGCCAAGTCGCGGGGGGAAACACCGGGGAGCTGTTTTTT	CASSQVAGGNTGELFF
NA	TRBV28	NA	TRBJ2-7	TGTGCCAGCAGTCCTCAGGGCCGTAGCTCCTACGAGCAGTACTTC	CASSPQGRSSYEQYF
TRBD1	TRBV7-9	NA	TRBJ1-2	TGTGCCAGCAGCGCTCGAGAGGGACAGTTGATCGGCTACACCTTC	CASSAREGQLIGYTF
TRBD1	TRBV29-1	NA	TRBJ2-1	TGCAGCGTTGACGGACAGGGCTACAATGAGCAGTTCTTC	CSVDGQGYNEQFF
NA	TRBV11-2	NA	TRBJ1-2	TGTGCCAGCAGCTTAGATCTTAGTACTGGCTATGGCTACACCTTC	CASSLDLSTGYGYTF
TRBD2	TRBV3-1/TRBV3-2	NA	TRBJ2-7	TGTGCCAGCAGCCTGGGGGGGGTTTACGAGCAGTACTTC	CASSLGGVYEQYF
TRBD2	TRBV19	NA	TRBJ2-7	TGTGCCAGTAGTATTGGGACTAGCGGGAGCTACGAGCAGTACTTC	CASSIGTSGSYEQYF
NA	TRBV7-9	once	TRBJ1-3	TGTGCCAGCAGCTTTCAGGGATCTGGAAACACCATATATTTT	CASSFQGSGNTIYF
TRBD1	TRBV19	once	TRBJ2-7	TGTGCCAGTAGTATCCAGACAGGGGGCAGGTACGAGCAGTACTTC	CASSIQTGGRYEQYF
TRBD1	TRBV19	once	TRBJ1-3	TGTGCCAGTAGGATGGACAGGGACTCTGGAAACACCATATATTTT	CASRMDRDSGNTIYF
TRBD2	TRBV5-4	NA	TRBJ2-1	TGTGCCAGCAGCGGGTCCCTAGCGGGAGGGTCCTACAATGAGCAGTTCTTC	CASSGSLAGGSYNEQFF
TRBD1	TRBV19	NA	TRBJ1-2	TGTGCCAGTAGTATCGGACAGGGGGCTGGAGATGGCTACACCTTC	CASSIGQGAGDGYTF
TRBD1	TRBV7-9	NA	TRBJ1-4	TGTGCCAGCAGCTTATATTTACAGGGGGACGTCAATGAAAAACTGTTTTTT	CASSLYLQGDVNEKLFF
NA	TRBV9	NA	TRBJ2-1	TGTGCCAGCAGCGTAGAGCCTAGCAGCTACAATGAGCAGTTCTTC	CASSVEPSSYNEQFF
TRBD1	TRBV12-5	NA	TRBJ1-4	TGTGCTAGTGGTCGACAGGGGGCGCCCGGAACTAATGAAAAACTGTTTTTT	CASGRQGAPGTNEKLFF
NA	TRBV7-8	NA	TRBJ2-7	TGTGCCAGCAGCTTACAGGCAACGGGGGAGCAGTACTTC	CASSLQATGEQYF
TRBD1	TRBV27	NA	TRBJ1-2	TGTGCCAGCAGTCCCATCTCTCCGGGACAGGGGGCAGGTGGCTACACCTTC	CASSPISPGQGAGGYTF
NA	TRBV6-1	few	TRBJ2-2	TGTGCCAGCAGTGACCCAGGGACGAACACCGGGGAGCTGTTTTTT	CASSDPGTNTGELFF
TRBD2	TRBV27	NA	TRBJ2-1	TGTGCCAGCAGTTCCAATCTTGGACTAGCGGGAGGCAATGAGCAGTTCTTC	CASSSNLGLAGGNEQFF